This is a list of T cell receptor beta chains from one sample in a study of control samples from healthy donors and cancer patients. The method was immunoSEQ multiplex PCR; TCRdb's version includes in-frame clones alone and lacks a portion of them. The data show nearly 200,000 clones, about 89% seen once. The source material was blood. Receptors originate from a man under 40 in good health. The CDR3 runs from the conserved cysteine through the conserved F or W. The D gene is left open where the match is weak. Clone sizes are given selectively: once, few, many, or a class where the clone is expanded.

cdr3_length,j_call,v_call,d_call,clone_size,cdr3_aa,cdr3_nt
17,TRBJ1-4,TRBV7-9,NA,NA,CASSLTVTAHNEEKLFF,TGTGCCAGCAGCCTCACCGTGACTGCCCATAATGAAGAAAAACTGTTTTTT
18,TRBJ2-3,TRBV19,TRBD2,NA,CASSIDHNLAGVVNTQYF,TGTGCCAGTAGTATAGATCATAACTTGGCGGGGGTCGTGAATACGCAGTATTTT
15,TRBJ2-7,TRBV27,TRBD1,few,CASSPAGQAEYEQYF,TGTGCCAGCAGTCCCGCGGGACAGGCTGAGTACGAGCAGTACTTC
15,TRBJ2-4,TRBV9,TRBD1,NA,CASSVTGTGENIQYF,TGTGCCAGCAGCGTGACCGGGACAGGGGAAAACATTCAGTACTTC
13,TRBJ1-2,TRBV19,NA,NA,CASSMGPGYGYTF,TGTGCCAGTAGTATGGGGCCAGGCTATGGCTACACCTTC
13,TRBJ1-5,TRBV30,NA,NA,CAWSVGKNQPQHF,TGTGCCTGGAGTGTAGGCAAAAATCAGCCCCAGCATTTT
15,TRBJ2-4,TRBV5-5,NA,NA,CASSLGRDAGNIQYF,TGTGCCAGCAGCTTGGGTAGGGACGCGGGAAACATTCAGTACTTC
15,TRBJ2-7,TRBV5-1,NA,NA,CASSLEVDSFYEQYF,TGCGCCAGCAGCTTGGAAGTGGACAGCTTCTACGAGCAGTACTTC
14,TRBJ2-1,TRBV2,NA,NA,CASSGREFFNEQFF,TGTGCCAGCAGTGGCAGGGAATTCTTCAATGAGCAGTTCTTC
14,TRBJ2-2,TRBV3-1/TRBV3-2,NA,NA,CASSQAAGIGELFF,TGTGCCAGCAGCCAAGCGGCAGGAATCGGGGAGCTGTTTTTT
16,TRBJ1-6,TRBV27,NA,once,CASSLWVVGGNSPLHF,TGTGCCAGCAGTTTATGGGTGGTGGGGGGTAATTCACCCCTCCACTTT
13,TRBJ2-3,TRBV7-9,NA,NA,CASSQAVGDTQYF,TGTGCCAGCAGTCAAGCTGTGGGCGATACGCAGTATTTT
15,TRBJ2-3,TRBV2,TRBD2,NA,CASSDGTSGTDTQYF,TGTGCCAGCAGTGACGGGACTAGCGGCACAGATACGCAGTATTTT
11,TRBJ2-1,TRBV10-2,NA,NA,CASSGNNEQFF,TGCGCCAGCAGTGGTAACAATGAGCAGTTCTTC
15,TRBJ1-5,TRBV5-6,TRBD1,NA,CASSWGTGRRQPQHF,TGTGCCAGCAGCTGGGGGACAGGGCGCCGTCAGCCCCAGCATTTT
16,TRBJ1-1,TRBV6-5,NA,NA,CASSYNVGSEDTEAFF,TGTGCCAGCAGTTACAACGTGGGTTCCGAGGACACTGAAGCTTTCTTT
16,TRBJ1-3,TRBV5-5,NA,NA,CASSPGGRNFGNTIYF,TGTGCCAGCAGCCCAGGTGGAAGAAACTTTGGAAACACCATATATTTT
11,TRBJ2-4,TRBV25-1,NA,NA,CASSELGIQYF,TGTGCCAGCAGTGAATTGGGCATTCAGTACTTC
18,TRBJ1-5,TRBV10-2,TRBD1,NA,CASSDFGQGLWGGQPQHF,TGCGCCAGCAGTGATTTTGGACAGGGGCTCTGGGGCGGTCAGCCCCAGCATTTT
15,TRBJ1-5,TRBV27,NA,NA,CASSLSIYSNQPQHF,TGTGCCAGCAGTTTATCGATTTATAGCAATCAGCCCCAGCATTTT
14,TRBJ1-4,TRBV7-9,NA,NA,CASSLAGHNEKLFF,TGTGCCAGCAGCTTAGCCGGACATAATGAAAAACTGTTTTTT
15,TRBJ2-1,TRBV9,TRBD1,NA,CASSAPGTGDNEQFF,TGTGCCAGCAGCGCACCCGGGACAGGGGACAATGAGCAGTTCTTC
13,TRBJ1-4,TRBV30,NA,NA,CAWSSGVGEKLFF,TGTGCCTGGAGTTCGGGAGTCGGGGAAAAACTGTTTTTT
17,TRBJ1-4,TRBV5-1,NA,NA,CASSLGNGAVGNEKLFF,TGCGCCAGCAGCTTGGGGAACGGGGCGGTTGGTAATGAAAAACTGTTTTTT
15,TRBJ2-1,TRBV6-2/TRBV6-3,TRBD1,NA,CASSSQGAGYNEQFF,TGTGCCAGCAGTTCACAGGGGGCGGGCTACAATGAGCAGTTCTTC
16,TRBJ1-2,TRBV27,TRBD1,NA,CASSTSRGTGRYGYTF,TGTGCCAGCAGTACCTCCCGGGGGACAGGGCGCTATGGCTACACCTTC
17,TRBJ2-7,TRBV5-1,NA,NA,CASSLALDSRAIHEQYF,TGCGCCAGCAGCTTGGCGTTGGACTCCAGGGCCATCCACGAGCAGTACTTC
12,TRBJ1-3,TRBV12-3/TRBV12-4,NA,NA,CASSLPGNTIYF,TGTGCCAGCAGTTTACCTGGAAACACCATATATTTT
13,TRBJ1-2,TRBV27,NA,NA,CASSFTDNRGYTF,TGTGCCAGCAGTTTTACAGACAATCGGGGCTACACCTTC
17,TRBJ1-3,TRBV5-6,TRBD1,once,CASSLGVGTGLRDTIYF,TGTGCCAGCAGCTTGGGGGTAGGGACAGGGCTGCGGGACACCATATATTTT
15,TRBJ1-2,TRBV5-1,TRBD1,NA,CASSPKPGTDYGYTF,TGCGCCAGCAGCCCAAAGCCCGGGACAGACTATGGCTACACCTTC
15,TRBJ2-2,TRBV4-2,NA,NA,CASSPNLDNTGELFF,TGTGCCAGCAGCCCTAATCTCGACAACACCGGGGAGCTGTTTTTT
15,TRBJ2-1,TRBV10-1,NA,NA,CASSDDRLPYNEQFF,TGCGCCAGCAGTGATGACAGACTCCCATACAATGAGCAGTTCTTC
16,TRBJ2-1,TRBV19,TRBD2,NA,CASSVGAGGNYNEQFF,TGTGCCAGTAGTGTCGGAGCGGGGGGAAACTACAATGAGCAGTTCTTC
18,TRBJ1-6,TRBV7-2,NA,NA,CASSLGNGGSSYNSPLHF,TGTGCCAGCAGCTTAGGCAACGGGGGAAGCTCCTATAATTCACCCCTCCACTTT
17,TRBJ1-5,TRBV5-6,NA,NA,CASSLWGARGSNQPQHF,TGTGCCAGCAGCTTGTGGGGGGCGCGGGGGAGCAATCAGCCCCAGCATTTT
14,TRBJ2-6,TRBV25-1,NA,NA,CATQGFSGANVLTF,TGTGCCACCCAGGGGTTCTCTGGGGCCAACGTCCTGACTTTC
16,TRBJ2-2,TRBV7-6,TRBD1,once,CASSPRQGVNTGELFF,TGTGCCAGCAGCCCACGACAGGGGGTGAACACCGGGGAGCTGTTTTTT
13,TRBJ1-4,TRBV6-5,NA,NA,CASSYTRNEKLFF,TGTGCCAGCAGTTACACACGGAATGAAAAACTGTTTTTT
14,TRBJ2-7,TRBV5-1,TRBD1,NA,CASSWTGGSYEQYF,TGCGCCAGCAGCTGGACAGGGGGATCCTACGAGCAGTACTTC
17,TRBJ1-2,TRBV3-1/TRBV3-2,NA,NA,CASSQHPLTHANYGYTF,TGTGCCAGCAGCCAACACCCACTCACCCATGCTAACTATGGCTACACCTTC
13,TRBJ2-7,TRBV5-1,NA,NA,CASNPDNSYEQYF,TGCGCCAGCAACCCGGACAACTCCTACGAGCAGTACTTC
13,TRBJ1-1,TRBV6-5,NA,NA,CASRSGTNTEAFF,TGTGCCAGCAGAAGCGGGACGAACACTGAAGCTTTCTTT
17,TRBJ1-1,TRBV7-6,NA,NA,CASSFNRVRVGDTEAFF,TGTGCCAGCAGCTTTAACAGAGTCAGGGTGGGTGACACTGAAGCTTTCTTT
16,TRBJ1-3,TRBV7-9,NA,NA,CASSLAWPGAGNTIYF,TGTGCCAGCAGCTTAGCATGGCCGGGGGCGGGAAACACCATATATTTT
13,TRBJ2-7,TRBV5-5,NA,NA,CASSLGTTYEQYF,TGTGCCAGCAGCTTGGGGACTACCTACGAGCAGTACTTC
12,TRBJ1-2,TRBV29-1,NA,NA,CSAHDLTGGYTF,TGCAGCGCCCATGACCTCACGGGAGGCTACACCTTC
14,TRBJ2-6,TRBV29-1,NA,NA,CSVGSATGANVLTF,TGCAGCGTTGGGTCGGCGACGGGGGCCAACGTCCTGACTTTC
13,TRBJ1-6,TRBV29-1,NA,NA,CSVRGDYNSPLHF,TGCAGCGTTCGTGGGGACTATAATTCACCCCTCCACTTT
17,TRBJ2-4,TRBV19,NA,once,CASSIGLIGVGKNIQYF,TGTGCCAGTAGTATTGGTCTTATCGGGGTGGGCAAAAACATTCAGTACTTC
18,TRBJ1-2,TRBV3-1/TRBV3-2,NA,NA,CASSQPRGGGHSNYGYTF,TGTGCCAGCAGCCAGCCCAGAGGGGGGGGGCACTCTAACTATGGCTACACCTTC
17,TRBJ2-3,TRBV4-2,TRBD2,NA,CASSLGVAGARTDTQYF,TGTGCCAGCAGCCTCGGGGTAGCGGGGGCCCGCACAGATACGCAGTATTTT
13,TRBJ1-5,TRBV19,NA,once,CARILRMNQPQHF,TGTGCCCGAATCCTTCGGATGAATCAGCCCCAGCATTTT
13,TRBJ1-1,TRBV11-2,NA,NA,CASSLAGRTEAFF,TGTGCCAGCAGCTTAGCGGGGCGGACTGAAGCTTTCTTT